This TCR beta chain was obtained from a study of blood T cell repertoires in COVID-19. At the level of the study: Donors in Cohort 3 counted as recovered after two negative PCRs, clearance, or symptom resolution. Nucleic acid was either cDNA or gDNA, and it came from T cells, B-cell-depleted T cells, or PBMCs.

The CDR3 runs to 15 residues. V lost 1 base to trimming and J lost 10 bases, with 16 bases between them. Looked up from germline, CDR1 is KGHSH and CDR2 is LQKENI. In assigning cohorts, the study relied on participant-reported clinical history. How the authors handled the data: Reference gene primers were amplified, and this amplification served to estimate nucleated cell counts. The table came from immunoSEQ multiplex PCR; TCRdb's copy has only in-frame clones and leaves some out. For V, J and clone size, that table is used; D and trimming come from the DNA. The data contain roughly 200,000 clones, around 85% of them singletons.

The TCR sequence derives from a woman in her 50s in a cohort exposed to, infected with or recovered from COVID-19 (not recorded which). This chain joins TRBV18 and TRBJ1-4, with D possibly TRBD1 on 6 matching bases. Sequenced sample: PBMCs or T cells enriched from blood (not recorded which). The DNA for the CDR3 is TGTGCCAGCTCACCACGTTCAGGGGAAATGGGAAAACTGTTTTTT. Translation: CASSPRSGEMGKLFF.